This T cell receptor (beta chain) was identified during a study of OX40 agonist ivuxolimab in advanced cancers. CDR1 SEHNR and CDR2 FQNEAQ come from the germline V gene (reference sequence). This CDR3 comprises 13 residues. Between the trimmed V and J ends, which lost 3 bases and 2 bases, there was a span of 4 bases. Only in-frame clones appear in the TCRdb table, and some are missing; sequencing was by immunoSEQ multiplex PCR. This sample has about 42,000 clones, with nearly 90% found just once. The sequencing here drew on CD4+ or CD8+ T cells sorted from blood, taken in a trial of the OX40 agonist ivuxolimab. This clonotype was sampled from an adult with an advanced solid tumor such as melanoma, head and neck, liver or kidney cancer. The V gene is TRBV7-9, the J gene TRBJ2-2; D unclear. CDR3 loop: CASSFSNTGELFF. In nucleotides, the CDR3 is TGTGCCAGCAGCTTTAGTAACACCGGGGAGCTGTTTTTT.